This TCR beta chain was captured in a study of blood T cell repertoires in COVID-19. V trimming: 3 bases; J trimming: 4 bases; junction bases outside the gene matches: 4. The length of the CDR3 is 14 residues. Germline loops: CDR1 KGHSH, CDR2 LQKENI. The protocol was immunoSEQ multiplex PCR, while the TCRdb copy is restricted to in-frame clones and leaves out a portion. The sample holds roughly 300,000 clones; 86% are singletons and the top ten take around 1.6%. This clone was recorded a few times. At the DNA level, this CDR3 is encoded by other sequences in the same sample as well. The TCR was taken from a woman between 45 and 60 years old with acute or convalescent COVID-19. This chain links TRBV18 with TRBJ2-7, with TRBD1 identical over 9 bases. Sequenced material: peripheral blood. The CDR3 nucleotides are TGTGCCAGCTCACCCGGGACAGGGTCTTACGAGCAGTACTTC. Amino acids: CASSPGTGSYEQYF.